The T cell receptor beta chain under discussion was sequenced for a study of siplizumab effects on memory and regulatory T cells. Study-level information: Researchers set up mixed lymphocyte reactions in pairs, giving siplizumab at 0.75 to 1 ug/mL or leaving out drug. Findings and caveats of the study: Left unconfirmed was the suppressive function of proliferating Tregs from siplizumab cultures. Naive T cells, seemingly more diverse than memory cells, seemed major alloresponse contributors.

As to this clone: The antigen is unknown.

Coculture of the mixed lymphocyte reaction cells took place at 37 degrees C and lasted more than 5 days. TCRdb's copy holds only in-frame clones and misses some; the assay was immunoSEQ multiplex PCR. The repertoire has over 10,000 clones, 40% of them found once; the top ten carry around 10%. This CDR3 region has 15 residues. The V and J ends lost 0 bases and 2 bases respectively, with 9 bases between them. CDR1 and CDR2 (germline): SGHDT, YYEEEE. The sequencing input was CFSE-low (dividing) CD8+ T cells sorted from an allogeneic mixed lymphocyte reaction. The clonotype originates from a human donor in good health; the cells came from an allogeneic mixed lymphocyte reaction. The chain joins TRBV5-6 to TRBJ2-1, with D hard to call. Here the CDR3 reads CASSLDRQTYNEQFF. The CDR3, as DNA: TGTGCCAGCAGCTTGGACAGACAAACCTACAATGAGCAGTTCTTC.